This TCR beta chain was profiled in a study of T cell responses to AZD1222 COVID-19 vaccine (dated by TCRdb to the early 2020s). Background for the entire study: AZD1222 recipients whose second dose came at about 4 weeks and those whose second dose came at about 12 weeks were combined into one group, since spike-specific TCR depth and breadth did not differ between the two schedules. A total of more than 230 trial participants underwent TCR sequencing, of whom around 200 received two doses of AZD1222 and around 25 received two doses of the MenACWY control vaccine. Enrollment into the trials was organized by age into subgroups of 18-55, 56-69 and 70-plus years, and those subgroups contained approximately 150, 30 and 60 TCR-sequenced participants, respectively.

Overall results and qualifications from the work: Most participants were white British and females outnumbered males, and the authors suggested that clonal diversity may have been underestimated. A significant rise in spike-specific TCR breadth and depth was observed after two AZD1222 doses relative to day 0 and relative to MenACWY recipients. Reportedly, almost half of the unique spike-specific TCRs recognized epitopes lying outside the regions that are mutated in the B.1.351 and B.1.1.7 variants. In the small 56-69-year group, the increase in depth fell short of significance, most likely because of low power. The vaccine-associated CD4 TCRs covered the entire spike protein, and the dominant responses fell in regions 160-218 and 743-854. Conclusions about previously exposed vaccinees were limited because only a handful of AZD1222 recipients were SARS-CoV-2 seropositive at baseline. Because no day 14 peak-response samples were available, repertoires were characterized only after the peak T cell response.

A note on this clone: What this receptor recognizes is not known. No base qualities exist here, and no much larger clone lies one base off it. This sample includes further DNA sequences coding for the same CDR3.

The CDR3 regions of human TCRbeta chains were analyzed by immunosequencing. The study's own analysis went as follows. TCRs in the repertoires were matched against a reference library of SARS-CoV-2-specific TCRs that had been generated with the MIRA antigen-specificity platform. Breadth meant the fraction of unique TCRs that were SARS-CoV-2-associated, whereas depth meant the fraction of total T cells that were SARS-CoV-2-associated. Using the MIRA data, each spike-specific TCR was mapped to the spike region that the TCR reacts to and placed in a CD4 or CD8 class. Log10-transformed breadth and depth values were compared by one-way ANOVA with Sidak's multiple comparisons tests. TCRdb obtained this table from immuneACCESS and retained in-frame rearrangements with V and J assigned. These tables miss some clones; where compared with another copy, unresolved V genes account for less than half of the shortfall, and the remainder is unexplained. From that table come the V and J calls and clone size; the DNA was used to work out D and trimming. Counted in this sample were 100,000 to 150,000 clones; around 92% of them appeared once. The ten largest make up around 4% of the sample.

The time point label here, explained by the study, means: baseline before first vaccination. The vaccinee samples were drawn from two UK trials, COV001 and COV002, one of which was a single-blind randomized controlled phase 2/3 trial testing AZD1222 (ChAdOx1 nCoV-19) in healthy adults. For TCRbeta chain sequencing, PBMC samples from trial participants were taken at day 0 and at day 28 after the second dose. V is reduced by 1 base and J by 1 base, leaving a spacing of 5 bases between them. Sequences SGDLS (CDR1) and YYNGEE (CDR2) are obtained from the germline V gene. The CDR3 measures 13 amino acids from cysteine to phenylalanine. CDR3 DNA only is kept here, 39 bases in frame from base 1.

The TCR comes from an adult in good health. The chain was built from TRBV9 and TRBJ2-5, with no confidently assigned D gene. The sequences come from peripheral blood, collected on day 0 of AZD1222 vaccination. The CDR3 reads CASSVSSQETQYF. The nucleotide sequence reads TGTGCCAGCAGCGTAAGCAGCCAAGAGACCCAGTACTTC.